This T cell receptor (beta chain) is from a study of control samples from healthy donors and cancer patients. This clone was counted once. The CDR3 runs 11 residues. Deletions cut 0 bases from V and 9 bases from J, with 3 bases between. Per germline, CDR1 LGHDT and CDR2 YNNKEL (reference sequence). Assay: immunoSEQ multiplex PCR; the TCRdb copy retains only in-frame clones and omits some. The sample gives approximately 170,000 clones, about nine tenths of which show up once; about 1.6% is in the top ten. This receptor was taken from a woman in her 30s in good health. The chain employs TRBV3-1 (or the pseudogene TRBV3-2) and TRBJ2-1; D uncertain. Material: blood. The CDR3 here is CASSQDTEQFF. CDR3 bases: TGTGCCAGCAGCCAAGATACTGAGCAGTTCTTC.